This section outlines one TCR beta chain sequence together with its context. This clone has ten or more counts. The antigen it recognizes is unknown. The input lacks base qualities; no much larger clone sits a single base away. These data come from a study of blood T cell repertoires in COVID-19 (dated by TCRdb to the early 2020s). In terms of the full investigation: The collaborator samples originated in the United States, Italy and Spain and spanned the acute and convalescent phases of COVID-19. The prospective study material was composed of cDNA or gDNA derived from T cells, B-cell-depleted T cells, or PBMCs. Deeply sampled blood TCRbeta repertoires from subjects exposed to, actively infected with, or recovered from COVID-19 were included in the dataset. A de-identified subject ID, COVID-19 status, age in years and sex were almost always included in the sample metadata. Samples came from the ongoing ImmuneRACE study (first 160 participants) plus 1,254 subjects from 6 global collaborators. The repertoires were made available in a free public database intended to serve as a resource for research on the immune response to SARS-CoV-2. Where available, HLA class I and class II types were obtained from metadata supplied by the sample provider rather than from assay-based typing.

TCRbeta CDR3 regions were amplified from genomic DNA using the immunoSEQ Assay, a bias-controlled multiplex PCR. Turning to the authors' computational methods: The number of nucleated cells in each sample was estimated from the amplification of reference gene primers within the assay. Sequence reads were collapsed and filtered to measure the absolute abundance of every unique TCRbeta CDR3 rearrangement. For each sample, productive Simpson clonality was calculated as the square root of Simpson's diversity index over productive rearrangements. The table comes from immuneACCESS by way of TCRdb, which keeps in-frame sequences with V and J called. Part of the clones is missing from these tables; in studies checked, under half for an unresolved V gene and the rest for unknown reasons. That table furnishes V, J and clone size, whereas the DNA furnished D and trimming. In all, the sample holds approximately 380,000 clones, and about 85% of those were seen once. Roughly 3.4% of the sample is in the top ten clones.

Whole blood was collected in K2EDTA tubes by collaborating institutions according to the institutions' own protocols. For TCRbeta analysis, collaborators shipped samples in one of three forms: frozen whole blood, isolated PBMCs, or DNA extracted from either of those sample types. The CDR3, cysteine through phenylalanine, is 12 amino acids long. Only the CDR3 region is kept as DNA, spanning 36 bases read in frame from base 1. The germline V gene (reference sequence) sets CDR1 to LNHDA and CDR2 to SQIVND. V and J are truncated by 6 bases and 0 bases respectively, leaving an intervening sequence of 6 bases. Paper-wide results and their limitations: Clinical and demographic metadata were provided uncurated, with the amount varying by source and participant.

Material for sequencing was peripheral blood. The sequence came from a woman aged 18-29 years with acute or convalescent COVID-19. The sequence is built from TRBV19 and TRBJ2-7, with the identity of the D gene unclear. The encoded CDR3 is CASSDSSYEQYF. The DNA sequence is TGTGCCAGTAGCGACTCCTCCTACGAGCAGTACTTC. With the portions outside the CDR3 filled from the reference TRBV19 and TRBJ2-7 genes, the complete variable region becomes DGGITQSPKYLFRKEGQNVTLSCEQNLNHDAMYWYRQDPGQGLRLIYYSQIVNDFQKGDIAEGYSVSREKKESFPLTVTSAQKNPTAFYLCASSDSSYEQYFGPGTRLTVT.